This T cell receptor beta chain was profiled in a study of metastatic and nonmetastatic thyroid tumors. This clone is medium-sized within its sample. Within the sample, other DNA sequences also encode this same CDR3. Via MiXCR, TCRdb re-called the PCR reads. The sample contains under 15,000 clones, 12% of which appear only once. There were no patients who had received any treatment before thyroid surgery. CDR1 MNHNS and CDR2 SASEGT come from the germline V gene. This CDR3 comprises 13 residues. V was pared by 0 bases and J by 5 bases, with 7 bases between. J is TRBJ1-2 and V is TRBV6-1, with a tentative D call TRBD1 (6 bases). The specimen was blood. The sequence came from a female donor with papillary thyroid cancer or a benign thyroid nodule (not recorded which). Some clones in this sample may be carry-over from other donors' samples. The CDR3 sequence: CASSEATGYGYTF. In DNA form, the CDR3 reads TGTGCCAGCAGTGAAGCAACAGGGTATGGCTACACCTTC.